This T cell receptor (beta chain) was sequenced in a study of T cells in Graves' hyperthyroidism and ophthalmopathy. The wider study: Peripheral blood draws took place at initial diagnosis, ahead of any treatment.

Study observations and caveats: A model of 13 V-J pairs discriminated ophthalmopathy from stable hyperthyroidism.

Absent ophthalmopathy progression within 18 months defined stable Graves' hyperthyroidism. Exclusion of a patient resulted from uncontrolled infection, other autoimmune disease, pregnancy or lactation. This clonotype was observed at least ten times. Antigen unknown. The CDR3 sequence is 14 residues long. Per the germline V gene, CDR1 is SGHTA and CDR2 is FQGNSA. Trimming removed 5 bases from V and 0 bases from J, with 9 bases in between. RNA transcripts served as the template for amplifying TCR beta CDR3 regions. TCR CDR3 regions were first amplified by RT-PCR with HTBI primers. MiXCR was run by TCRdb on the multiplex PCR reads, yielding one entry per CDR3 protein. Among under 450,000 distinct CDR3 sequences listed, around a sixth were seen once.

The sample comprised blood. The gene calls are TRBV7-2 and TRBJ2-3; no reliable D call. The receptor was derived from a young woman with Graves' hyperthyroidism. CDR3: CASSPEVSTDTQYF. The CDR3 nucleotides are TGTGCCAGCAGCCCCGAAGTGAGCACAGATACGCAGTATTTT.